This record covers a single T cell receptor beta chain. What it recognizes is unknown. The sequence runs out 3 residues before the end of the CDR3; the remainder is reconstructed from the germline J gene. Produced via immunoSEQ multiplex PCR; TCRdb's table is partial and in-frame only. This sample lists more than 20,000 clones; its ten largest clones have 20% to 25%. The data belong to a study of T cells in women clearing cervical HPV infection. On the study more broadly: HLA type could not be excluded as a confounder.

Study findings and constraints: CIN3+ cases had significantly higher TCR repertoire richness than controls, but evenness did not differ.

This CDR3 spans 12 amino acids. Germline V gene data show CDR1 as GTSNPN and CDR2 as SVGIG (reference sequence). With V trimmed by 4 bases and J by 7 bases, 3 bases remained unmatched. The sequence was obtained from a woman aged 18 to 75 with a cervical HPV16 infection that either progressed to CIN3+ or cleared (not recorded which). The chain combines TRBV30 with TRBJ1-4; 7 bases line up with TRBD1. Specimen: blood buffy coat. CDR3 DNA (partial): TGTGCCTGGAACTACAGGGGTGAAAAA. Amino acids: CAWNYRGEK. In full, the CDR3 reads CAWNYRGEKLFF.